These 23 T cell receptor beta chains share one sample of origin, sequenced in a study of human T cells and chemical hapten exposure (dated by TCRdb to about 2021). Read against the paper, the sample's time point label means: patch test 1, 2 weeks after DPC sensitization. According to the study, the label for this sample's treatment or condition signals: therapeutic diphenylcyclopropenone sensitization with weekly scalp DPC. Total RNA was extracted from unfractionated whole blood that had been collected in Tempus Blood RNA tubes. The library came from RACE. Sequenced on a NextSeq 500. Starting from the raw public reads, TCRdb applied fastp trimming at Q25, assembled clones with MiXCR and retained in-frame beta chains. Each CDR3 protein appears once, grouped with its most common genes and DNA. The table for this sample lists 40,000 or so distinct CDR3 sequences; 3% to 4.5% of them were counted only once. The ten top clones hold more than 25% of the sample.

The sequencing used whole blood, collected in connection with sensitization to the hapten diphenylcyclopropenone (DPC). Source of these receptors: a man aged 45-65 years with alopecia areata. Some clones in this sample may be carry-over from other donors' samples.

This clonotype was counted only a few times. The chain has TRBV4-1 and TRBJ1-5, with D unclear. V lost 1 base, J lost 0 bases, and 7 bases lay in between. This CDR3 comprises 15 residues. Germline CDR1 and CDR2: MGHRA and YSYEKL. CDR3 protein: CASSQASYSNQPQHF. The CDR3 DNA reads TGCGCCAGCAGCCAAGCCAGCTATAGCAATCAGCCCCAGCATTTT.

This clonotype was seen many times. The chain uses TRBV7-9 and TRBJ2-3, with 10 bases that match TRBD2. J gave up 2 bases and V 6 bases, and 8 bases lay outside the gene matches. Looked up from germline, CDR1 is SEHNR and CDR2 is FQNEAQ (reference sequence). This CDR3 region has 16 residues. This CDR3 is CASRTPSGGYTDTQYF. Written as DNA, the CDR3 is TGTGCCAGCAGGACCCCTAGCGGGGGTTACACAGATACGCAGTATTTT. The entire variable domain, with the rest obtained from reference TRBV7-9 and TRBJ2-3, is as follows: DTGVSQNPRHKITKRGQNVTFRCDPISEHNRLYWYRQTLGQGPEFLTYFQNEAQLEKSRLLSDRFSAERPKGSFSTLEIQRTEQGDSAMYLCASRTPSGGYTDTQYFGPGTRLTVL.

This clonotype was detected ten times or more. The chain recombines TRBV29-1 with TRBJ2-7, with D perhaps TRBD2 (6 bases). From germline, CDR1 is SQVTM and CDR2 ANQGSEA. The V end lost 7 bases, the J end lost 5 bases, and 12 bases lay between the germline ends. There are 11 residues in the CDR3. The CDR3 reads CSGLGMNEQYF. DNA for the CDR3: TGCAGCGGACTAGGTATGAACGAGCAGTACTTC.

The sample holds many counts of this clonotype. The CDR3 loop reads CASSLSQHNNEKLFF. The CDR3 region has the DNA TGTGCCAGCAGCTTATCCCAACATAATAATGAAAAACTGTTTTTT. The J gene is TRBJ1-4, the V gene TRBV7-2; the D is unclear. Trimming left V 2 bases short and J 4 bases short, with 11 bases between. The CDR3 has 15 residues. Germline V gene lookup returns CDR1 SGHTA and CDR2 FQGNSA.

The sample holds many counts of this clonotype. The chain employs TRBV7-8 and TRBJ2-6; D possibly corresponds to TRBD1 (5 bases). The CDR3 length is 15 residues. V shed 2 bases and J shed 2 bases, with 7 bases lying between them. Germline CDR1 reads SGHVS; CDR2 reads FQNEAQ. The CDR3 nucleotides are TGTGCCAGCAGCTTAAGGGGCGCTGGGGCCAACGTCCTGACTTTC. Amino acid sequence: CASSLRGAGANVLTF.

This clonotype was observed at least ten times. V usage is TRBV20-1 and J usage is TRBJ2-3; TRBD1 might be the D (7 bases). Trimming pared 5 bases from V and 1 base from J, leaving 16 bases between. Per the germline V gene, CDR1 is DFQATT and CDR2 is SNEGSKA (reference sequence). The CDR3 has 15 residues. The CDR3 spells CSAPRAGTGTDTQYF. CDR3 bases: TGCAGTGCTCCACGGGCGGGGACAGGCACAGATACGCAGTATTTT.

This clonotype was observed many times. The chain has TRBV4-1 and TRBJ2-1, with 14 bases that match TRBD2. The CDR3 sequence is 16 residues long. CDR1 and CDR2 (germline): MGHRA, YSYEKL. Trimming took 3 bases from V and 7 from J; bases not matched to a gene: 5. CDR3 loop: CASSHPGTSGRNEQFF. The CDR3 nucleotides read TGCGCCAGCAGCCACCCCGGGACTAGCGGGAGAAATGAGCAGTTCTTC.

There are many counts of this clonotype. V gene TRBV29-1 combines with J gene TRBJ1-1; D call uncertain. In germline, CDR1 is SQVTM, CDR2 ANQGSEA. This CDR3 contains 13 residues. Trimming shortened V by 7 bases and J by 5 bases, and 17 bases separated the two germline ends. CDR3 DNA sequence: TGCAGCGCTGTGACTACTTTAAGGACTGAAGCTTTCTTT. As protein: CSAVTTLRTEAFF.

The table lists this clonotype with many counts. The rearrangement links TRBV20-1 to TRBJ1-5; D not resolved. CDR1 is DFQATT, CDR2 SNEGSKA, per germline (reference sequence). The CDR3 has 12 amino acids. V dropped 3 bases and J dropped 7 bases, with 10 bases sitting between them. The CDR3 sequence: CSARVGSQPQHF. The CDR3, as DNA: TGCAGTGCTAGGGTAGGCTCGCAGCCCCAGCATTTT.

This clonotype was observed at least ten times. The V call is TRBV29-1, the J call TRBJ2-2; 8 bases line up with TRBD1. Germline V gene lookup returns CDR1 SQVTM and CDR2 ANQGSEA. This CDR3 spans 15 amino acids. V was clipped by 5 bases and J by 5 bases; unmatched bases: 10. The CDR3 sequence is CSVSQGASWTGELFF. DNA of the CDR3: TGCAGCGTTTCTCAGGGGGCTAGTTGGACCGGGGAGCTGTTTTTT.

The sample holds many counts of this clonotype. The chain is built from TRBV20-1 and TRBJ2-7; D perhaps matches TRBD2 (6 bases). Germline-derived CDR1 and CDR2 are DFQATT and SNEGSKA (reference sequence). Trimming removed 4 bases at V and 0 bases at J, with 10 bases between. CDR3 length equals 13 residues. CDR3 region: CSAKGLNSYEQYF. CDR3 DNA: TGCAGTGCTAAGGGACTGAACTCCTACGAGCAGTACTTC.

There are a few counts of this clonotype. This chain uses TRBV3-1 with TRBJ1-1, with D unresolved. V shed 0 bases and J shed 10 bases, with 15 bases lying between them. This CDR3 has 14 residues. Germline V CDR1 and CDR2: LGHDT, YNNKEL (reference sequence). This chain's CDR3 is CASSQELGSDGAFF. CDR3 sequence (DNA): TGTGCCAGCAGCCAAGAGCTGGGGTCTGATGGAGCTTTCTTT.

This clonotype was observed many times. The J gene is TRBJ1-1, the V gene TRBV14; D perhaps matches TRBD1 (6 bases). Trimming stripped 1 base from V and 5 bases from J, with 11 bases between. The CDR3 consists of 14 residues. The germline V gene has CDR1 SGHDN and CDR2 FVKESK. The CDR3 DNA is TGTGCCAGCAGCCAAGTCCCAGGGGTGACTGAAGCTTTCTTT. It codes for CASSQVPGVTEAFF.

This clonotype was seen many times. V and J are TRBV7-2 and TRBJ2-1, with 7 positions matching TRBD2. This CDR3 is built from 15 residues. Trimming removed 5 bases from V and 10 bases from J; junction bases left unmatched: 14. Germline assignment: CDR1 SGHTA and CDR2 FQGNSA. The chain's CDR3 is CASSQTGLVGGEQFF. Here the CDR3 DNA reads TGTGCCAGCAGCCAAACCGGACTAGTTGGTGGCGAGCAGTTCTTC.

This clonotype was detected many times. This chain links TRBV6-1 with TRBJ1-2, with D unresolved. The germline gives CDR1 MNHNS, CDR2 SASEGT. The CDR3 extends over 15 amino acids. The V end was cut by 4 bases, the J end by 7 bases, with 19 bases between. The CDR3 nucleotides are TGTGCCAGCAGTGTAACACCGAGTACTCGCGGTGGCTACACCTTC. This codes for CASSVTPSTRGGYTF.

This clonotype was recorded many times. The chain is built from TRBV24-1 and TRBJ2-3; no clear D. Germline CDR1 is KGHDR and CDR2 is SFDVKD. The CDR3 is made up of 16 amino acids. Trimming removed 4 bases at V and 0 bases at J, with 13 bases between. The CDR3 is CATSDPPDSSTDTQYF. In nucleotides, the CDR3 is TGTGCCACCAGTGACCCACCAGATTCAAGCACAGATACGCAGTATTTT.

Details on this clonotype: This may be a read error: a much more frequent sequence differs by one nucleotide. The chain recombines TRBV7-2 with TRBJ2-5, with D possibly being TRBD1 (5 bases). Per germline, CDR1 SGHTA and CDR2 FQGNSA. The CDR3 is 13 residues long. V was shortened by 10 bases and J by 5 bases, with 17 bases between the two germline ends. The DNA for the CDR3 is TGTGCCACCCAGTCGACAGTATGGGAGACCCAGTACTTC. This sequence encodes CATQSTVWETQYF.

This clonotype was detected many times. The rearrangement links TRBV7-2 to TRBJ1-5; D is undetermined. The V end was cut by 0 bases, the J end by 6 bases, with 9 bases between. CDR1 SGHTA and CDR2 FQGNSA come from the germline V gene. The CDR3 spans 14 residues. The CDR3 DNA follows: TGTGCCAGCAGCTTAGCTGGAGGGATTCAGCCCCAGCATTTT. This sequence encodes CASSLAGGIQPQHF.

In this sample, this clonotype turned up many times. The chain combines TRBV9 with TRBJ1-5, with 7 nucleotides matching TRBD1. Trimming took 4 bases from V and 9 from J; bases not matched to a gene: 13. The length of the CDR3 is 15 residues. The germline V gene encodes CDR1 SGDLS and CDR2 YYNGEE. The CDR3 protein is CASSSRGGLQGPQHF. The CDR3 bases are TGTGCCAGCAGCTCCAGGGGGGGACTCCAGGGGCCCCAGCATTTT.

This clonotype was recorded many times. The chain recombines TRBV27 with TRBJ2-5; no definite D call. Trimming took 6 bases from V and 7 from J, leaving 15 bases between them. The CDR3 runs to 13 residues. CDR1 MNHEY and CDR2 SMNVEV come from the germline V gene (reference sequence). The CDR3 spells CASSPVPQLTQYF. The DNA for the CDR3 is TGTGCCAGCAGCCCAGTGCCCCAATTGACCCAGTACTTC.

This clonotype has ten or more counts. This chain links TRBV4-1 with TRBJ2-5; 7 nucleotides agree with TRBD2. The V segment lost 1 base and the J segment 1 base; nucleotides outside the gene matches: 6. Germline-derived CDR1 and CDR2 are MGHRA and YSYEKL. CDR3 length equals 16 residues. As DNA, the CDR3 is TGCGCCAGCAGCCAAGGGGTCAGCGGGACCCAAGAGACCCAGTACTTC. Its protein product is CASSQGVSGTQETQYF.

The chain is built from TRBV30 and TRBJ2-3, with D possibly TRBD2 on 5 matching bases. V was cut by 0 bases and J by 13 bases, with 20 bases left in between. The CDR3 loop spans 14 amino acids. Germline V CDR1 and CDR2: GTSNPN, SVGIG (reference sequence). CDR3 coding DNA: TGTGCCTGGAGTGTAAAGGGAGTCCAAGGTGGGAAGTATTTT. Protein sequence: CAWSVKGVQGGKYF.

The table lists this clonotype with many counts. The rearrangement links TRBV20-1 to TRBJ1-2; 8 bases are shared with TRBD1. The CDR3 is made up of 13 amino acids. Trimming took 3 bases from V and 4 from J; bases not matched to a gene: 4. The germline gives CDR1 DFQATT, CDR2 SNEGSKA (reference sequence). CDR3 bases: TGCAGTGCTAGGGACAGGGCTAGCTATGGCTACACCTTC. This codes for CSARDRASYGYTF.